These T cell receptor beta chains were read from a single sample in a study of beta chain features in type 1 diabetes. Some clones are missing from TCRdb's copy, which holds only in-frame ones; the method was immunoSEQ multiplex PCR. The sample shows 300,000 to 350,000 clones, approximately 13% of them seen only once. Sequencing used naive CD4+ T cells from blood. The origin of the receptors is a woman under 30 with type 1 diabetes. Each CDR3 is given with its conserved first and last residue. The D gene is left open where the match is weak. Expanded clones get a size class; other rows say once, few or many, or leave the size out.

CDR3aa: CASRLASGANVLTF
CDR3nt: TGTGCCAGCAGATTAGCGTCTGGGGCCAACGTCCTGACTTTC
d_gene: -
abundance: -
j_gene: TRBJ2-6
v_gene: TRBV6-6

CDR3aa: CASSLRGSHTDTQYF
CDR3nt: TGTGCCAGCAGCTTACGCGGGAGCCACACAGATACGCAGTATTTT
d_gene: TRBD2
abundance: -
j_gene: TRBJ2-3
v_gene: TRBV7-2

CDR3aa: CASSETGDYGYTF
CDR3nt: TGTGCCAGCAGCGAGACAGGGGACTATGGCTACACCTTC
d_gene: TRBD1
abundance: few
j_gene: TRBJ1-2
v_gene: TRBV6-6

CDR3aa: CASSRRSSYNEQFF
CDR3nt: TGTGCCAGTAGTAGGCGGAGCTCCTACAATGAGCAGTTCTTC
d_gene: -
abundance: few
j_gene: TRBJ2-1
v_gene: TRBV19

CDR3aa: CASSLDRVSGQPQHF
CDR3nt: TGTGCCAGCAGTTTGGACAGGGTGAGCGGGCAGCCCCAGCATTTT
d_gene: TRBD1
abundance: -
j_gene: TRBJ1-5
v_gene: TRBV28

CDR3aa: CASSVDGETQYF
CDR3nt: TGTGCCAGCAGCGTAGACGGGGAGACCCAGTACTTC
d_gene: -
abundance: few
j_gene: TRBJ2-5
v_gene: TRBV9

CDR3aa: CASSINQAETQYF
CDR3nt: TGTGCCAGTAGTATCAACCAGGCGGAGACCCAGTACTTC
d_gene: -
abundance: -
j_gene: TRBJ2-5
v_gene: TRBV19

CDR3aa: CASSLALADNEQFF
CDR3nt: TGTGCCAGCAGTTTAGCACTAGCGGACAATGAGCAGTTCTTC
d_gene: TRBD2
abundance: few
j_gene: TRBJ2-1
v_gene: TRBV27

CDR3aa: CASRPKERAGGDYGEQFF
CDR3nt: TGTGCCAGCAGGCCAAAAGAACGGGCAGGAGGGGACTACGGTGAGCAGTTCTTC
d_gene: TRBD2
abundance: few
j_gene: TRBJ2-1
v_gene: TRBV7-9

CDR3aa: CASSPIKGTGGYEQYF
CDR3nt: TGTGCCAGCAGTCCCATTAAGGGGACAGGGGGCTACGAGCAGTACTTC
d_gene: TRBD1
abundance: few
j_gene: TRBJ2-7
v_gene: TRBV27

CDR3aa: CASSWDRVSHEQYF
CDR3nt: TGTGCCAGTAGTTGGGACAGGGTTTCCCACGAGCAGTACTTC
d_gene: TRBD1
abundance: -
j_gene: TRBJ2-7
v_gene: TRBV19

CDR3aa: CAMTPAGGVTGELFF
CDR3nt: TGTGCCATGACCCCAGCGGGAGGGGTCACCGGGGAGCTGTTTTTT
d_gene: TRBD2
abundance: few
j_gene: TRBJ2-2
v_gene: TRBV7-9

CDR3aa: CAISGSTGQGARGEQYF
CDR3nt: TGTGCCATCAGTGGGTCGACGGGACAGGGGGCTCGAGGGGAGCAGTACTTC
d_gene: TRBD1
abundance: few
j_gene: TRBJ2-7
v_gene: TRBV10-3

CDR3aa: CASSVQGTGTDTQYF
CDR3nt: TGTGCCAGCAGCGTCCAGGGTACGGGCACAGATACGCAGTATTTT
d_gene: -
abundance: few
j_gene: TRBJ2-3
v_gene: TRBV9

CDR3aa: CASSQEAGELFF
CDR3nt: TGTGCCAGCAGCCAGGAGGCCGGGGAGCTGTTTTTT
d_gene: -
abundance: -
j_gene: TRBJ2-2
v_gene: TRBV7-7

CDR3aa: CASSEYGTGNTEAFF
CDR3nt: TGTGCCAGCAGTGAATATGGGACAGGGAACACTGAAGCTTTCTTT
d_gene: TRBD1
abundance: -
j_gene: TRBJ1-1
v_gene: TRBV25-1

CDR3aa: CAWRATGGGQPQHF
CDR3nt: TGTGCCTGGAGGGCTACAGGGGGCGGTCAGCCCCAGCATTTT
d_gene: TRBD1
abundance: -
j_gene: TRBJ1-5
v_gene: TRBV30

CDR3aa: CRNTGLTGLAFF
CDR3nt: TGCAGGAATACAGGGCTTACCGGCCTAGCTTTCTTT
d_gene: -
abundance: -
j_gene: TRBJ1-1
v_gene: TRBV29-1

CDR3aa: CASSLVAGGPKTQYF
CDR3nt: TGTGCCAGCAGCTTAGTCGCGGGAGGGCCAAAGACCCAGTACTTC
d_gene: TRBD2
abundance: -
j_gene: TRBJ2-5
v_gene: TRBV7-9

CDR3aa: CASTKSGSYYNEQFF
CDR3nt: TGTGCCAGCACCAAAAGCGGGAGCTACTACAATGAGCAGTTCTTC
d_gene: TRBD2
abundance: -
j_gene: TRBJ2-1
v_gene: TRBV9

CDR3aa: CASSLAGGRTDTQYF
CDR3nt: TGTGCCAGCAGTTTAGCGGGAGGGCGGACAGATACGCAGTATTTT
d_gene: TRBD2
abundance: -
j_gene: TRBJ2-3
v_gene: TRBV28

CDR3aa: CASSRPSGANVLTF
CDR3nt: TGTGCCAGCTCACGGCCGTCTGGGGCCAACGTCCTGACTTTC
d_gene: -
abundance: -
j_gene: TRBJ2-6
v_gene: TRBV18

CDR3aa: CASRAGGRYNEQFF
CDR3nt: TGTGCCAGCCGAGCGGGAGGGCGGTACAATGAGCAGTTCTTC
d_gene: TRBD2
abundance: few
j_gene: TRBJ2-1
v_gene: TRBV2

CDR3aa: CASSYSPGLRTEAFF
CDR3nt: TGTGCCAGCAGTTACTCTCCAGGTCTCCGCACTGAAGCTTTCTTT
d_gene: -
abundance: -
j_gene: TRBJ1-1
v_gene: TRBV6-5

CDR3aa: CASSPPEGGYQNQPQHF
CDR3nt: TGTGCCAGCTCACCACCGGAAGGGGGATACCAAAATCAGCCCCAGCATTTT
d_gene: -
abundance: few
j_gene: TRBJ1-5
v_gene: TRBV18

CDR3aa: CASSPPAGRNTEAFF
CDR3nt: TGTGCCAGCTCACCACCGGCAGGGCGGAACACTGAAGCTTTCTTT
d_gene: -
abundance: -
j_gene: TRBJ1-1
v_gene: TRBV18

CDR3aa: CASSRDSLGNYGYTF
CDR3nt: TGTGCCAGCAGCCGGGACAGTCTCGGAAACTATGGCTACACCTTC
d_gene: TRBD1
abundance: few
j_gene: TRBJ1-2
v_gene: TRBV5-4

CDR3aa: CASSPRQGEDTQYF
CDR3nt: TGTGCCAGCTCACCGAGGCAGGGGGAGGATACGCAGTATTTT
d_gene: TRBD1
abundance: -
j_gene: TRBJ2-3
v_gene: TRBV18

CDR3aa: CASSQAVRGLSYNEQFF
CDR3nt: TGCGCCAGCAGCCAAGCCGTCCGCGGGCTCTCCTACAATGAGCAGTTCTTC
d_gene: -
abundance: -
j_gene: TRBJ2-1
v_gene: TRBV4-1

CDR3aa: CAWRTLRGLGTEAFF
CDR3nt: TGTGCCTGGAGGACCCTCAGGGGTTTAGGCACTGAAGCTTTCTTT
d_gene: -
abundance: few
j_gene: TRBJ1-1
v_gene: TRBV30

CDR3aa: CASSLQPQTANYGYTF
CDR3nt: TGCGCCAGCAGCTTGCAGCCACAGACCGCTAACTATGGCTACACCTTC
d_gene: -
abundance: -
j_gene: TRBJ1-2
v_gene: TRBV5-1

CDR3aa: CASSKMDRETQYF
CDR3nt: TGTGCCAGCAGCAAAATGGACAGGGAGACCCAGTACTTC
d_gene: TRBD1
abundance: few
j_gene: TRBJ2-5
v_gene: TRBV5-6

CDR3aa: CASSAGGAGDWEQYF
CDR3nt: TGTGCCAGCAGCGCCGGGGGGGCGGGAGATTGGGAGCAGTACTTC
d_gene: TRBD2
abundance: few
j_gene: TRBJ2-7
v_gene: TRBV28

CDR3aa: CAIGRRDRGSYGYTF
CDR3nt: TGTGCCATCGGTAGGAGGGACAGGGGGTCCTATGGCTACACCTTC
d_gene: TRBD1
abundance: few
j_gene: TRBJ1-2
v_gene: TRBV10-3

CDR3aa: CASSEGLASYNEQFF
CDR3nt: TGTGCCAGCAGCGAGGGACTAGCGTCCTACAATGAGCAGTTCTTC
d_gene: TRBD2
abundance: few
j_gene: TRBJ2-1
v_gene: TRBV9

CDR3aa: CSVEGYNNEQFF
CDR3nt: TGCAGCGTTGAAGGGTACAACAATGAGCAGTTCTTC
d_gene: -
abundance: -
j_gene: TRBJ2-1
v_gene: TRBV29-1

CDR3aa: CASRRTILNEAFF
CDR3nt: TGTGCCAGCAGGAGAACTATACTTAATGAAGCTTTCTTT
d_gene: -
abundance: -
j_gene: TRBJ1-1
v_gene: TRBV6-5

CDR3aa: CASSPGLISGNTIYF
CDR3nt: TGTGCCAGCAGCCCAGGACTGATCTCTGGAAACACCATATATTTT
d_gene: -
abundance: -
j_gene: TRBJ1-3
v_gene: TRBV5-4

CDR3aa: CASSTLAGTSYEQYF
CDR3nt: TGTGCCAGCAGCACCCTAGCGGGGACCTCCTACGAGCAGTACTTC
d_gene: TRBD2
abundance: few
j_gene: TRBJ2-7
v_gene: TRBV7-9

CDR3aa: CASSSREGGKADTQYF
CDR3nt: TGTGCCAGCAGCTCCCGGGAAGGGGGCAAGGCAGATACGCAGTATTTT
d_gene: TRBD1
abundance: few
j_gene: TRBJ2-3
v_gene: TRBV7-2

CDR3aa: CASGGQGGYEQYF
CDR3nt: TGTGCCAGCGGGGGACAGGGCGGTTACGAGCAGTACTTC
d_gene: TRBD1
abundance: few
j_gene: TRBJ2-7
v_gene: TRBV27

CDR3aa: CASNRRDRADIQYF
CDR3nt: TGTGCCAGCAACCGTAGGGACAGGGCGGACATTCAGTACTTC
d_gene: TRBD1
abundance: few
j_gene: TRBJ2-4
v_gene: TRBV28

CDR3aa: CASSQDRTGELFF
CDR3nt: TGTGCCAGCAGCCAAGACAGGACCGGGGAGCTGTTTTTT
d_gene: -
abundance: -
j_gene: TRBJ2-2
v_gene: TRBV6-1

CDR3aa: CASSPQGTNEQFF
CDR3nt: TGTGCCAGCAGCCCACAGGGCACCAATGAGCAGTTCTTC
d_gene: -
abundance: few
j_gene: TRBJ2-1
v_gene: TRBV7-9

CDR3aa: CAWDRAKWNEQFF
CDR3nt: TGTGCCTGGGACAGGGCCAAATGGAATGAGCAGTTCTTC
d_gene: TRBD1
abundance: few
j_gene: TRBJ2-1
v_gene: TRBV30